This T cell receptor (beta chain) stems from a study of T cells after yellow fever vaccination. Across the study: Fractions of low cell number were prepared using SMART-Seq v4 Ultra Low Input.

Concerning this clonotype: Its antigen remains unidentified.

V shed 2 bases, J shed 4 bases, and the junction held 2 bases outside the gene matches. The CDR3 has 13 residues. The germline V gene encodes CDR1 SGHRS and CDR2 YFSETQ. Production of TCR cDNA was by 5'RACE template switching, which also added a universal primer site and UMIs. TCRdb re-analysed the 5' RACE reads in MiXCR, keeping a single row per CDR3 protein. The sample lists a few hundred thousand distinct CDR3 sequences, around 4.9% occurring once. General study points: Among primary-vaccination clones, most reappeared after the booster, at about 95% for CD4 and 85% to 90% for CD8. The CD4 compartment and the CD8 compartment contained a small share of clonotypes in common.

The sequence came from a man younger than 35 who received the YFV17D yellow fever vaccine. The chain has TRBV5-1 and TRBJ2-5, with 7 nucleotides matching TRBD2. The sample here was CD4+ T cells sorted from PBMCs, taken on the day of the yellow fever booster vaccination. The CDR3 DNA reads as TGCGCCAGCAGCTTTTGGGGGGGAGAGACCCAGTACTTC. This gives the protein CASSFWGGETQYF.